The source of this TCR beta chain is a study of T cells after yellow fever vaccination. Whole-study results and caveats: Post-booster repertoires again held most primary-vaccination clones (about 95% CD4, roughly 88% CD8). Bulk-population clonotypes that are abundant could appear as contaminants in FACS-sorted repertoires.

Details on this clonotype: Its cognate antigen is unknown.

TCRdb fed the 5' RACE reads into MiXCR, producing one record per CDR3 protein. Of hundreds of thousands of distinct CDR3 sequences in the sample, less than 25% were seen once. Germline CDR1 reads MDHEN; CDR2 reads SYDVKM. V dropped 7 bases and J dropped 2; count of bases not matched to a gene: 9. CDR3 length: 15 amino acids. The sequencing here drew on PBMCs, taken roughly 20 days after the first yellow fever vaccination. V is TRBV28 and J is TRBJ2-5, with TRBD2 matching over 8 bases. The origin of this receptor is a young man who received the YFV17D yellow fever vaccine. The CDR3 is CASTLTSELQETQYF. The CDR3 DNA is TGTGCCAGCACTCTGACTAGCGAGCTTCAAGAGACCCAGTACTTC.